The source of this TCR beta chain is a study of cytotoxic CD8 clonotypes in ibrutinib-treated CLL. Sequenced by immunoSEQ multiplex PCR; TCRdb stores in-frame clones only, minus some. The repertoire consists of about 25,000 clones, with 85% occurring once and the leading ten covering roughly 8%. The CDR3 length is 16 residues. Deletions cut 5 bases from V and 0 bases from J, with 15 bases between. Germline CDR1 reads SGHAT; CDR2 reads FQNNGV. The sequencing here drew on PBMCs, taken after 24 months of ibrutinib treatment. This TCR came from a human donor with chronic lymphocytic leukemia. The J gene is TRBJ2-3, the V gene TRBV11-2; possibly TRBD1 for D (6 bases). The CDR3 sequence is CASSQSPDSSTDTQYF. CDR3 in DNA: TGTGCCAGCAGCCAGAGCCCGGACAGTAGCACAGATACGCAGTATTTT.